This record covers a single TCR beta chain. Antigen unknown. The source of the sample is a study of cytomegalovirus exposure and HLA in healthy donors. This CDR3 spans 15 amino acids. V was shortened by 5 bases and J by 1 base, with 13 bases between the two germline ends. The germline CDR1 and CDR2 sequences are SGHRS and YFSETQ. The PCR had 60 Vbeta and 13 Jbeta primers. In the study's own analysis: Later, an analysis found 65 million to 85 million unique TCR beta chains, and about 9.9 million of these were shared. Generated by immunoSEQ multiplex PCR, the TCRdb table keeps only in-frame clones and is missing some. The DNA was the basis for D and trimming; V, J and clone size are from that table. The sample holds roughly 90,000 clones, about 82% seen once. The study, taken as a whole, reports: Information on immune exposure was restricted to one variable (CMV serostatus). The classifier reportedly diagnosed cytomegalovirus status with high specificity and sensitivity.

The chain links TRBV5-1 to TRBJ2-1; D is possibly TRBD1 (6 bases). The material sequenced was PBMCs. This receptor was taken from a man aged 25-45 years in good health and CMV-seronegative. CDR3 nucleotide sequence: TGCGCCAGCAGTCAAGGGGGAGTATCCTACAATGAGCAGTTCTTC. The encoded protein is CASSQGGVSYNEQFF.